This note documents a single TCR beta chain sequence. Per the original methods: Counts of nucleated cells, estimated from reference gene primer amplification, were obtained. TCRdb keeps only in-frame clones here, not all; method: immunoSEQ multiplex PCR. V, J and clone size are taken as reported in that table, and D and trimming were inferred from the DNA itself. The repertoire holds just over 250,000 clones, about 88% seen once, with over 4% in the top ten. The data derive from a study of blood T cell repertoires in COVID-19. Study-wide context: Samples came from the United States, Italy and Spain, spanning acute and convalescent COVID-19. T cells, B-cell-depleted T cells, or PBMCs supplied cDNA or gDNA.

From germline, CDR1 is SGHTA and CDR2 FQGNSA. The CDR3 covers 19 residues. V trimming: 2 bases; J trimming: 3 bases; junction bases outside the gene matches: 14. The sample was peripheral blood. The rearrangement links TRBV7-2 to TRBJ2-7; 12 nucleotides match TRBD1. The sequence was collected from a man aged 55 to 70 who had recovered from COVID-19. CDR3 sequence: CASSLTGTGGGLEGYEQYF. The CDR3 DNA follows: TGTGCCAGCAGCTTAACCGGGACAGGGGGCGGTTTAGAAGGCTACGAGCAGTACTTC.